The clone carrying this T cell receptor beta chain has only a few counts. Antigen unknown. This sample was taken from a study of T-cell reconstitution after alpha-beta-depleted transplantation in children. The CDR3 length is 11 residues. With 7 bases removed from V and 2 bases from J, the gap between germline ends came to 8 bases. Germline V lookup: CDR1 SQVTM, CDR2 ANQGSEA. General study results and limits: A year had passed since transplant, and T-cell counts and diversity by then came mostly from newly produced T cells. Several hundred expanded graft clones reportedly supplied alpha-beta T cells about two months after transplant. Surviving recipient T cells and intrathymic progenitors accounted for some patients' high TCRbeta diversity at day 60.

TCRbeta library construction was performed incorporating unique molecular identifiers. MiXCR, applied by TCRdb to the PCR reads, yields one record per CDR3 protein. Among some 840,000 distinct CDR3 sequences listed, under 20% were seen once. This sequence joins TRBV29-1 and TRBJ1-1; D gene uncertain. The sample was PBMCs, mostly from graft donor cells, taken 360 days after TCRalphabeta/CD19-depleted stem cell transplant. This sequence originates from a male patient aged 5 to 17 who had a stem cell transplant for acute lymphoblastic leukemia, so the T cells may come from the graft donor. The CDR3 nucleotides read TGCAGCGGAGAGGTTAACACTGAAGCTTTCTTT. As protein: CSGEVNTEAFF.